The 21 T cell receptor beta chains presented below share a single source sample, sequenced in a study of regulatory T cells in long-lasting Graves disease. Time point described: persistent/refractory GD, antithyroid drugs over 5 years with positive TRAb. Generation of the TCR library employed RNA extracted from PBMCs. The TCR beta library used iRepertoire HTBI primers with Arm-PCR amplification of CDR3. TCRdb passed the multiplex PCR reads through MiXCR, listing each CDR3 protein once. The sample records 700,000 or so distinct CDR3 sequences, about 30% being singletons. This specimen consisted of peripheral blood mononuclear cells (PBMCs), obtained when the disease was refractory, from a patient treated with antithyroid drugs. Receptor source: a female donor with Graves disease.

Only a few counts were recorded for this clonotype. The rearrangement joins TRBV11-1 to TRBJ1-1, with 8 bases identical to TRBD1. From germline, CDR1 is SGHAT and CDR2 FQDESV (reference sequence). CDR3 length: 17 residues. V gave up 7 bases and J gave up 1 base; unmatched junction bases: 14. The chain's CDR3 is CASTRGTGLFSNTEAFF. CDR3 DNA: TGTGCCAGCACGAGGGGGACAGGATTGTTTTCGAACACTGAAGCTTTCTTT.

This clonotype occurred a few times. V is TRBV6-1 and J is TRBJ1-5, with 7 bases fitting TRBD1. The CDR3 spans 17 residues. In germline, CDR1 is MNHNS, CDR2 SASEGT. Trimming cost V 4 bases and J 0 bases; bases outside gene matches: 9. In DNA form, the CDR3 reads TGTGCCAGCAGTGGTTCACAGGGGAGACATAGCAATCAGCCCCAGCATTTT. This translates into CASSGSQGRHSNQPQHF.

The J gene is TRBJ1-1, the V gene TRBV5-1; D unclear. Germline V lookup: CDR1 SGHRS, CDR2 YFSETQ. This CDR3 is 13 amino acids long. V shed 0 bases and J shed 10 bases, with 13 bases lying between them. The CDR3 protein is CASSLAGNPGAFF. DNA for the CDR3: TGCGCCAGCAGCTTGGCGGGAAACCCGGGAGCTTTCTTT.

V and J are TRBV20-1 and TRBJ2-3, with D perhaps matching TRBD1 or TRBD2 (5 bases each). CDR1 and CDR2 from the germline V gene are DFQATT and SNEGSKA (reference sequence). V was clipped by 0 bases and J by 2 bases, with 15 bases between them. The CDR3 has 16 residues. CDR3 nucleotides: TGCAGTGCTAGAGATTCGGAGGACACAATCACAGATACGCAGTATTTT. This sequence encodes CSARDSEDTITDTQYF.

The V and J genes are TRBV20-1 and TRBJ2-4; 8 bases match TRBD1. Germline CDR1 DFQATT, CDR2 SNEGSKA (reference sequence). The CDR3 has 17 residues. Losses at the gene ends were 0 bases for V and 0 bases for J; bases not matched to a gene: 7. The CDR3 DNA reads TGCAGTGCTAGAGATCGTGACAGGGGATTAGCCAAAAACATTCAGTACTTC. It translates to CSARDRDRGLAKNIQYF.

This clonotype was seen many times. The rearrangement links TRBV11-2 to TRBJ1-2; D is uncertain. The CDR3 is 14 residues long. CDR1 SGHAT and CDR2 FQNNGV come from the germline V gene. V gave up 1 base and J gave up 4 bases, with 10 bases separating them. The CDR3 DNA follows: TGTGCCAGCAGCTTAGTAGGCGCTGTCTATGGCTACACCTTC. It is translated as CASSLVGAVYGYTF. Together with reference TRBV11-2 and TRBJ1-2, the CDR3 gives the full variable domain: EAGVAQSPRYKIIEKRQSVAFWCNPISGHATLYWYQQILGQGPKLLIQFQNNGVVDDSQLPKDRFSAERLKGVDSTLKIQPAKLEDSAVYLCASSLVGAVYGYTFGSGTRLTVV.

Only a few counts were recorded for this clonotype. The V and J genes are TRBV28 and TRBJ1-6; perhaps TRBD1 as D (5 bases). This CDR3 spans 18 amino acids. V dropped 7 bases and J dropped 0 bases, with 19 bases sitting between them. CDR1 is MDHEN, CDR2 SYDVKM, per germline. The CDR3: CASIFGARGSSYNSPLHF. The CDR3 DNA reads as TGTGCCAGCATCTTTGGGGCGAGGGGCAGCTCCTATAATTCACCCCTCCACTTT. The full variable domain, in which reference TRBV28 and TRBJ1-6 provide the parts outside the CDR3, is DVKVTQSSRYLVKRTGEKVFLECVQDMDHENMFWYRQDPGLGLRLIYFSYDVKMKEKGDIPEGYSVSREKKERFSLILESASTNQTSMYLCASIFGARGSSYNSPLHFGNGTRLTVT.

Turning to this clonotype: At one end, the junction sequence differs from germline, possibly due to a read error. The gene calls are TRBV5-1 and TRBJ1-2; D may be TRBD1 (5 bases). Per the germline V gene, CDR1 is SGHRS and CDR2 is YFSETQ. The CDR3 is 15 residues long. CDR3 sequence reads: CASSFGQGVNYGYTF. CDR3 bases: TGCGCCAGCAGCTTCGGCCAGGGAGTTAACTATGGCTACACCTTT.

This clonotype was seen more than once but under ten times. The chain links TRBV7-9 to TRBJ1-1; 7 bases match TRBD1. The V and J ends lost 5 bases and 5 bases, in that order; junction bases with no gene match: 8. Germline assignment: CDR1 SEHNR and CDR2 FQNEAQ (reference sequence). This CDR3 has 14 amino acids. CDR3 protein: CASSAAQGNTEAFF. In DNA, the CDR3 is TGTGCCAGCAGCGCAGCACAGGGGAATACTGAAGCTTTCTTT.

This clonotype has a count of ten or more. This chain connects TRBV6-1 to TRBJ1-2, with D perhaps TRBD1 (6 bases). Germline-derived CDR1 and CDR2 are MNHNS and SASEGT. This CDR3 is 15 amino acids long. The V end lost 0 bases, the J end lost 0 bases, and 8 bases lay between the germline ends. The CDR3 reads CASSEAGTPNYGYTF. CDR3 DNA sequence: TGTGCCAGCAGTGAAGCCGGGACACCTAACTATGGCTACACCTTC.

V and J are TRBV6-6 and TRBJ1-4; D is unresolved. CDR1 and CDR2 (germline): MNHNY, SVGAGI (reference sequence). Trimming cost V 0 bases and J 7 bases, with 6 bases left between them. The CDR3 is made up of 13 amino acids. The CDR3 is CASSYSILEKLFF. The CDR3 DNA sequence: TGTGCCAGCAGTTACTCGATTCTTGAAAAACTGTTTTTT.

The chain is built from TRBV7-9 and TRBJ1-2, with D tentatively TRBD1 (5 bases). The germline V gene has CDR1 SEHNR and CDR2 FQNEAQ (reference sequence). This CDR3 has 15 amino acids. The V end was cut by 5 bases, the J end by 0 bases, with 13 bases between. DNA of the CDR3: TGTGCCAGCAGCCCTCCGGGGCTTACTAACTATGGCTACACCTTC. Protein sequence: CASSPPGLTNYGYTF.

A few counts support this clonotype. The gene calls are TRBV19 and TRBJ2-7, with D possibly being TRBD1 (5 bases). Per the germline V gene, CDR1 is LNHDA and CDR2 is SQIVND (reference sequence). V shed 10 bases and J shed 3 bases, with 16 bases lying between them. The CDR3 totals 13 residues. CDR3 sequence (DNA): TGTGCCACCCCGGAAAGGGGAAGCTACGAGCAGTACTTC. Its translation: CATPERGSYEQYF.

There are a few counts of this clonotype. The J gene is TRBJ2-7, the V gene TRBV3-1; D could derive from TRBD1 or TRBD2 (6 bases each). With 0 bases removed from V and 3 bases from J, the gap between germline ends came to 9 bases. Germline V CDR1 and CDR2: LGHDT, YNNKEL (reference sequence). The CDR3 has 14 residues. CDR3 protein: CASSQDGGHYEQYF. The CDR3 nucleotides read TGTGCCAGCAGCCAAGATGGGGGGCACTACGAGCAGTACTTC.

This clonotype occurred a few times. This chain connects TRBV11-2 to TRBJ1-5; maybe TRBD1 (6 bases). This CDR3 region has 15 residues. Trimming pared 5 bases from V and 2 bases from J, leaving 13 bases between. Germline V gives CDR1 SGHAT, CDR2 FQNNGV. As DNA, the CDR3 is TGTGCCAGCAGCCAAGCAGGGGAGCGCAATCAGCCCCAGCATTTT. It translates to CASSQAGERNQPQHF.

The chain employs TRBV7-3 and TRBJ1-2; the match to TRBD1 covers 7 bases. Germline V CDR1 and CDR2: SGHTA, FQGTGA. CDR3 length: 15 residues. Trimming at V came to 2 bases and at J to 8 bases, leaving 11 bases not matched to a gene. CDR3 loop: CASSLGDRTAGGYTF. Written as DNA, the CDR3 is TGTGCCAGCAGCTTAGGGGACAGAACCGCTGGCGGCTACACCTTC.

This rearrangement joins TRBV7-9 to TRBJ1-1, with no clear D. The germline gives CDR1 SEHNR, CDR2 FQNEAQ (reference sequence). The CDR3 has 12 amino acids. Deletions cut 10 bases from V and 4 bases from J, with 13 bases between. CDR3 sequence reads: CATPGGGTEAFF. CDR3 DNA: TGTGCCACCCCGGGTGGAGGCACTGAAGCTTTCTTT. Together with reference TRBV7-9 and TRBJ1-1, the CDR3 gives the full variable domain: DTGVSQNPRHKITKRGQNVTFRCDPISEHNRLYWYRQTLGQGPEFLTYFQNEAQLEKSRLLSDRFSAERPKGSFSTLEIQRTEQGDSAMYLCATPGGGTEAFFGQGTRLTVV.

The CDR3 here is CSARGRGISGEAFF. The DNA for the CDR3 is TGCAGTGCTAGAGGCCGGGGGATCTCCGGTGAAGCTTTCTTT. The V and J genes are TRBV20-1 and TRBJ1-1, with a tentative D call TRBD1 (5 bases). CDR1 and CDR2 from the germline V gene are DFQATT and SNEGSKA (reference sequence). This CDR3 contains 14 residues. Trimming removed 1 base at V and 7 bases at J, with 16 bases between.

V and J are TRBV6-5 and TRBJ1-6, with D maybe TRBD1 (5 bases). This CDR3 comprises 15 residues. Germline CDR1 and CDR2: MNHEY and SVGAGI. Trimming shortened V by 0 bases and J by 10 bases, and 13 bases separated the two germline ends. The CDR3 region is CASSYSFQGGSPLHF. In DNA, the CDR3 is TGTGCCAGCAGTTACTCGTTCCAGGGAGGGTCACCCCTCCACTTT.

Notes on this clonotype: One junction end disagrees with the germline gene, perhaps due to a read error. V usage is TRBV6-1 and J usage is TRBJ1-3; 11 positions agree with TRBD1. Germline CDR1 is MNHNS and CDR2 is SASEGT. The CDR3 runs 13 residues. CDR3 in amino acids: CASGTGGGNTICF. Here the CDR3 DNA reads TGTGCCAGTGGGACAGGGGGAGGAAACACCATATGTTTT.

This clonotype was seen only a few times. This sequence joins TRBV20-1 and TRBJ2-5; TRBD2 aligns across 9 bases. This CDR3 comprises 15 residues. Trimming took 7 bases from V and 2 from J; bases not matched to a gene: 11. CDR1 is DFQATT, CDR2 SNEGSKA, per germline (reference sequence). The CDR3 region has the DNA TGCAGTGGCCTTGATAGACTAGCGGAACAAGAGACCCAGTACTTC. This encodes CSGLDRLAEQETQYF.